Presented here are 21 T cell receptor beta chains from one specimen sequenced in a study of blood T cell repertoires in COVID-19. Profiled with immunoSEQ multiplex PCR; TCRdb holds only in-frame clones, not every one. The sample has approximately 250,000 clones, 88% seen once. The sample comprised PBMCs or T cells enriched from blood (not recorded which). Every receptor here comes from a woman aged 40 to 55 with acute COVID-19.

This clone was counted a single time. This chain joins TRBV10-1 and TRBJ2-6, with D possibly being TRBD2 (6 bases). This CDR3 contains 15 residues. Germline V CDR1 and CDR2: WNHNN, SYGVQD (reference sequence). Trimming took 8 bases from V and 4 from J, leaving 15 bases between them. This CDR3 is CASSDGGAGANVLTF. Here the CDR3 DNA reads TGCGCCAGCTCGGACGGGGGAGCCGGGGCCAACGTCCTGACTTTC.

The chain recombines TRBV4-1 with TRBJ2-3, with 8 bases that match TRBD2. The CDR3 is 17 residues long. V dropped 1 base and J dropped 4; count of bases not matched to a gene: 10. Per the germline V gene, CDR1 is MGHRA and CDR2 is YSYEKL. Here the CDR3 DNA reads TGCGCCAGCAGCCAAGGAGGTGCGGGGGGATCCGCAGATACGCAGTATTTT. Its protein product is CASSQGGAGGSADTQYF.

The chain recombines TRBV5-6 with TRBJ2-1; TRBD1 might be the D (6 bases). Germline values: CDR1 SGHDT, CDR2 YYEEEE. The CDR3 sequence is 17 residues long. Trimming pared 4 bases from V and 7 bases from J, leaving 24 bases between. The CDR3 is CASSQDVILQGSNEQFF. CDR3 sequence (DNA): TGTGCCAGCAGCCAGGACGTAATTCTACAGGGTTCGAATGAGCAGTTCTTC. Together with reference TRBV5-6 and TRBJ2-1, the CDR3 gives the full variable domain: DAGVTQSPTHLIKTRGQQVTLRCSPKSGHDTVSWYQQALGQGPQFIFQYYEEEERQRGNFPDRFSGHQFPNYSSELNVNALLLGDSALYLCASSQDVILQGSNEQFFGPGTRLTVL.

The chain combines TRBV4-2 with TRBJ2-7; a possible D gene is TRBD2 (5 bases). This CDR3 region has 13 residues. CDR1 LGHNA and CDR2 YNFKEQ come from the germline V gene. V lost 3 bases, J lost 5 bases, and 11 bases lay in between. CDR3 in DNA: TGTGCCAGCAGCCACCCGGGGTCCAACGAGCAGTACGTC. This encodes CASSHPGSNEQYV.

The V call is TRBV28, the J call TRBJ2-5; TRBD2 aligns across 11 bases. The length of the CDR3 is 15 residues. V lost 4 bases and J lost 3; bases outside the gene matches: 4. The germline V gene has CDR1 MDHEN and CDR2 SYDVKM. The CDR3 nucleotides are TGTGCCAGCAGTTCAAATAGCGGGAGGGAAGAGACCCAGTACTTC. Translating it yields CASSSNSGREETQYF.

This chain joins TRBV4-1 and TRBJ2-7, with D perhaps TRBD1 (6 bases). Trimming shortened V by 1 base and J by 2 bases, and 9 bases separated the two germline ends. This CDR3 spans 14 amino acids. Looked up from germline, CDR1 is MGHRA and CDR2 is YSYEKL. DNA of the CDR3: TGCGCCAGCAGCCAAGTGCAGGGGACCTACGAGCAGTACTTC. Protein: CASSQVQGTYEQYF.

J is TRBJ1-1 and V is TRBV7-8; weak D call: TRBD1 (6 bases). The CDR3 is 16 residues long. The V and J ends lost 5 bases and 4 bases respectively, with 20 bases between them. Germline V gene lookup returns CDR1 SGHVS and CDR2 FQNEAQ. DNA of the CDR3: TGTGCCAGCAGCCCAGAGTCGACAGGTAGGGTCACTGAAGCTTTCTTT. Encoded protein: CASSPESTGRVTEAFF.

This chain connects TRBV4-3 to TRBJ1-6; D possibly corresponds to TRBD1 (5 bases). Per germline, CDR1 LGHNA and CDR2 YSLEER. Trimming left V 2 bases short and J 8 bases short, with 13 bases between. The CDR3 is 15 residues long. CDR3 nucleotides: TGCGCCAGCAGCCAACAGAGTCAGGGTGATTCACCCCTCCACTTT. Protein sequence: CASSQQSQGDSPLHF.

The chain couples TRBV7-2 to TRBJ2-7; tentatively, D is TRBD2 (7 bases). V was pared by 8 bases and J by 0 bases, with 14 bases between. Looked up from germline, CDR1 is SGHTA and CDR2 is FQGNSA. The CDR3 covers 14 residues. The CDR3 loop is CASFDRGASYEQYF. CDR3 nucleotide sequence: TGTGCCAGCTTCGACCGGGGGGCCTCCTACGAGCAGTACTTC.

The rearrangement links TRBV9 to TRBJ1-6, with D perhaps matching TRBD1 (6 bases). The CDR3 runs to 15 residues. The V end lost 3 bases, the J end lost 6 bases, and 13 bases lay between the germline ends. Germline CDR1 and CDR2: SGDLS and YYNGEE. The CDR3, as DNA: TGTGCCAGCAGCGAGCGGGGAGGGGGTAATTCACCCCTCCACTTT. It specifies CASSERGGGNSPLHF. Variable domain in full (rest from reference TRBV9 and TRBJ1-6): DSGVTQTPKHLITATGQRVTLRCSPRSGDLSVYWYQQSLDQGLQFLIQYYNGEERAKGNILERFSAQQFPDLHSELNLSSLELGDSALYFCASSERGGGNSPLHFGNGTRLTVT.

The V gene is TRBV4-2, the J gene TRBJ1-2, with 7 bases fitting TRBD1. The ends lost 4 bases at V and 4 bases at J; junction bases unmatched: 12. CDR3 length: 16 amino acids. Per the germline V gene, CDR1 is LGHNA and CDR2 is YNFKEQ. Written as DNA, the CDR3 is TGTGCCAGCAGCCCAGCAGGACAGGACTTCACCTATGGCTACACCTTC. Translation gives CASSPAGQDFTYGYTF.

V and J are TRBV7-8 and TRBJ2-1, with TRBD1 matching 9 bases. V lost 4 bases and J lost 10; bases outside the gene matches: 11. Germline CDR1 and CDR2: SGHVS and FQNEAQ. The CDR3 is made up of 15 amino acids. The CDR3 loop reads CASSSAGTGFTEQFF. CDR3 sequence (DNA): TGTGCCAGCAGCTCGGCCGGGACAGGGTTTACCGAGCAGTTCTTC.

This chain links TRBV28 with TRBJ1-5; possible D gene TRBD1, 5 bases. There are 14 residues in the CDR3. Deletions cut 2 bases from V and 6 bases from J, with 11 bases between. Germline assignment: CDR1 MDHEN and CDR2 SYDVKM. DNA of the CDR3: TGTGCCAGCAGTTTAATGGGGGGGGGTCAGCCCCAGCATTTT. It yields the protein CASSLMGGGQPQHF.

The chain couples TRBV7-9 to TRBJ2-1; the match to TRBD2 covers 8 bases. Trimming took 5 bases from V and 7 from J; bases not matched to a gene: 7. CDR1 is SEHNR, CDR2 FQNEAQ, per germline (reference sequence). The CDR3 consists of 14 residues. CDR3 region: CASSLSGTTNEQFF. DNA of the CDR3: TGTGCCAGCAGCCTTAGCGGGACCACGAATGAGCAGTTCTTC. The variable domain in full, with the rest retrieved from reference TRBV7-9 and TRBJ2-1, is DTGVSQNPRHKITKRGQNVTFRCDPISEHNRLYWYRQTLGQGPEFLTYFQNEAQLEKSRLLSDRFSAERPKGSFSTLEIQRTEQGDSAMYLCASSLSGTTNEQFFGPGTRLTVL.

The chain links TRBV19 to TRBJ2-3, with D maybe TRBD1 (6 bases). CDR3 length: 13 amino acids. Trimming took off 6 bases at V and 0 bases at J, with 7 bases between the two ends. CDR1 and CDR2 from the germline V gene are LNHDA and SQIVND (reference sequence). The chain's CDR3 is CASRDRSTDTQYF. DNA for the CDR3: TGTGCCAGTAGAGACAGGAGCACAGATACGCAGTATTTT.

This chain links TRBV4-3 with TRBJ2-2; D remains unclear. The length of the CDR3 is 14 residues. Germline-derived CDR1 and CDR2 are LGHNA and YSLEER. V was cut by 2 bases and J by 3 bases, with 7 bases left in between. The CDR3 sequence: CASSQQPDTGELFF. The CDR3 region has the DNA TGCGCCAGCAGCCAACAACCGGACACCGGGGAGCTGTTTTTT.

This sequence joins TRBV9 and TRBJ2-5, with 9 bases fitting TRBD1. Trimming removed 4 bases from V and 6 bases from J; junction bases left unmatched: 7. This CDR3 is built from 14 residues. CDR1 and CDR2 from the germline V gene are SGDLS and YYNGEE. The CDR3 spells CASSLQGAAQTQYF. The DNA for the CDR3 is TGTGCCAGCAGCTTACAGGGGGCAGCACAGACCCAGTACTTC.

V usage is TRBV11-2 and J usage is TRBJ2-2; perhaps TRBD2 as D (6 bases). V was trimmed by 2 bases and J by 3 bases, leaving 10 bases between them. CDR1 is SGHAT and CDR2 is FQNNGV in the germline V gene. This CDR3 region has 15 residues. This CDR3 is CASSLTGVYTGELFF. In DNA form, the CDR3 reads TGTGCCAGCAGCTTAACGGGGGTTTACACCGGGGAGCTGTTTTTT.

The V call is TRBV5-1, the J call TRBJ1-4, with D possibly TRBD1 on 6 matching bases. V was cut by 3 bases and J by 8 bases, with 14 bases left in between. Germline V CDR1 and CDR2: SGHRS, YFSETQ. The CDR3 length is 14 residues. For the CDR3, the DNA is TGCGCCAGCAGCTCCGACCAGGGGTACGAAAAACTGTTTTTT. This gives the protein CASSSDQGYEKLFF.

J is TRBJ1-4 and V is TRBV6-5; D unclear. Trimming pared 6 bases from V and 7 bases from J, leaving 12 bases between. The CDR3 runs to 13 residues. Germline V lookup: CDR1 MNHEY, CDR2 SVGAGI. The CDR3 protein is CASRLPGGEKLFF. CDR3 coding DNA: TGTGCCAGCAGGCTCCCCGGCGGTGAAAAACTGTTTTTT.

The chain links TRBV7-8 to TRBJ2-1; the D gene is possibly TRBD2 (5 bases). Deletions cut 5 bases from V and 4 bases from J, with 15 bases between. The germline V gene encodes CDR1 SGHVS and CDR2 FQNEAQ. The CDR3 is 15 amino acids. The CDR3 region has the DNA TGTGCCAGCAGCCAGGAGAGACTAACTTACAATGAGCAGTTCTTC. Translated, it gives CASSQERLTYNEQFF.